The 11 T cell receptor beta chains presented below share a single source sample, sequenced in a study of blood T cell repertoires in COVID-19. Only in-frame clones appear in the TCRdb table, and some are missing; sequencing was by immunoSEQ multiplex PCR. Of about 190,000 clones detected, roughly 90% appear once; the ten largest clones hold 1.5% to 2%. Source material: peripheral blood. The receptor set was obtained from a man aged 18 to 30 with active or convalescent COVID-19.

V usage is TRBV4-1 and J usage is TRBJ1-5; D ambiguous. V dropped 1 base and J dropped 5 bases, with 6 bases sitting between them. Per germline, CDR1 MGHRA and CDR2 YSYEKL. This CDR3 is 13 amino acids long. The CDR3 region has the DNA TGCGCCAGCAGCCAAGTGAGGGATCAGCCCCAGCATTTT. It specifies CASSQVRDQPQHF.

The chain uses TRBV5-6 and TRBJ1-1; a possible D gene is TRBD1 (5 bases). The CDR3 contains 14 residues. The germline V gene has CDR1 SGHDT and CDR2 YYEEEE. Trimming pared 2 bases from V and 3 bases from J, leaving 11 bases between. The CDR3 region is CASSFRGWDTEAFF. CDR3 DNA: TGTGCCAGCAGCTTTCGGGGGTGGGACACTGAAGCTTTCTTT.

The chain employs TRBV2 and TRBJ1-5, with D unclear. CDR1 SNHLY and CDR2 FYNNEI come from the germline V gene. This CDR3 has 15 residues. Trimming left V 8 bases short and J 0 bases short, with 14 bases between. This CDR3 reads CASGGGINSNQPQHF. CDR3 in DNA: TGTGCCAGCGGCGGCGGCATTAATAGCAATCAGCCCCAGCATTTT.

The CDR3 is CASSQLQDPGFDYGYTF. The DNA for the CDR3 is TGTGCCAGTAGTCAACTCCAAGACCCAGGGTTCGACTATGGCTACACCTTC. V is TRBV19 and J is TRBJ1-2; tentatively, D is TRBD1 (5 bases). The CDR3 is 17 amino acids. V lost 5 bases and J lost 3, with 22 bases in between. From germline, CDR1 is LNHDA and CDR2 SQIVND (reference sequence). The whole variable domain, filled in from reference TRBV19 and TRBJ1-2, reads DGGITQSPKYLFRKEGQNVTLSCEQNLNHDAMYWYRQDPGQGLRLIYYSQIVNDFQKGDIAEGYSVSREKKESFPLTVTSAQKNPTAFYLCASSQLQDPGFDYGYTFGSGTRLTVV.

This clone was seen a few times. The CDR3 loop is CASSLRTGNEKLFF. The CDR3 DNA reads TGCGCCAGCAGCTTAAGGACAGGGAATGAAAAACTGTTTTTT. V usage is TRBV5-1 and J usage is TRBJ1-4; the match to TRBD1 covers 8 bases. V was clipped by 2 bases and J by 5 bases; unmatched bases: 2. There are 14 residues in the CDR3. The germline gives CDR1 SGHRS, CDR2 YFSETQ.

J is TRBJ2-1 and V is TRBV6-5; TRBD2 matches 8 bases. V shed 4 bases and J 3 bases; nucleotides not matched to a gene: 8. The CDR3 covers 16 residues. Looked up from germline, CDR1 is MNHEY and CDR2 is SVGAGI. The CDR3 coding sequence is TGTGCCAGCAGTTTCGTCGCAACTAGCGGCTACAATGAGCAGTTCTTC. Its translation: CASSFVATSGYNEQFF.

This chain links TRBV15 with TRBJ2-5; perhaps TRBD1 as D (6 bases). The germline V and J ends were trimmed by 0 bases and 1 base, with 9 bases remaining between them. Per the germline V gene, CDR1 is LNHNV and CDR2 is YYDKDF (reference sequence). The CDR3 loop spans 15 amino acids. Written as DNA, the CDR3 is TGTGCCACCAGCAGAGATGGACAGCGCCAAGAGACCCAGTACTTC. Protein sequence: CATSRDGQRQETQYF.

The genes are TRBV9 and TRBJ2-7; 11 bases are a match to TRBD2. Germline CDR1 and CDR2: SGDLS and YYNGEE. After removal of 2 bases from V and 0 bases from J, the junction contained 7 bases not matched to a gene. This CDR3 comprises 17 residues. The CDR3 nucleotides are TGTGCCAGCAGCGTCGGGACTAGCGGCCTTACCTCCTACGAGCAGTACTTC. This sequence encodes CASSVGTSGLTSYEQYF.

This chain connects TRBV6-6 to TRBJ2-7; 11 bases are a match to TRBD2. V was clipped by 2 bases and J by 2 bases; unmatched bases: 5. The germline CDR1 and CDR2 sequences are MNHNY and SVGAGI (reference sequence). This CDR3 has 16 amino acids. The CDR3 bases are TGTGCCAGCAGTTACCGTCTAGCGGGAGGACCCTACGAGCAGTACTTC. It translates to CASSYRLAGGPYEQYF.

The rearrangement links TRBV5-1 to TRBJ2-3; TRBD2 matches at 11 bases. The CDR3 has 17 residues. The junction had 7 bases not matched to a gene; V was cut back by 4 bases and J by 0 bases. CDR1 is SGHRS and CDR2 is YFSETQ in the germline V gene. The CDR3 sequence: CASSPGGTSGSTDTQYF. The DNA of the CDR3 is TGCGCCAGCAGCCCGGGTGGGACTAGCGGTAGCACAGATACGCAGTATTTT. Full variable domain (missing parts from reference TRBV5-1 and TRBJ2-3): KAGVTQTPRYLIKTRGQQVTLSCSPISGHRSVSWYQQTPGQGLQFLFEYFSETQRNKGNFPGRFSGRQFSNSRSEMNVSTLELGDSALYLCASSPGGTSGSTDTQYFGPGTRLTVL.

V gene TRBV28 combines with J gene TRBJ1-2; 7 nucleotides agree with TRBD1. The CDR3 is 14 amino acids. V shed 2 bases, J shed 2 bases, and the junction held 2 bases outside the gene matches. CDR1 MDHEN and CDR2 SYDVKM come from the germline V gene. CDR3 bases: TGTGCCAGCAGTTTAGAGACAGGGAACTATGGCTACACCTTC. Protein product: CASSLETGNYGYTF.